This TCR beta chain was sequenced in a study of patients and donors after allogeneic stem cell transplantation. This clonotype was detected only a few times. Using its own MiXCR run on the RT-PCR reads, TCRdb lists one record per CDR3 protein. The repertoire holds hundreds of thousands of distinct CDR3 sequences, 16% seen once, with around 6.8% in the top ten. The source material was blood, either unsorted or a sorted T cell fraction (not recorded which). This receptor was taken from a human donor who was either an allogeneic HSCT recipient or a stem cell or donor lymphocyte infusion donor (not recorded which). It is not recorded whose cells these are; they may come from a transplant donor.

As DNA, the CDR3 is TGTGCCACCAGTGGTAGGAGGAGCTCCTACAATGAGCAGTTCTTC. Translated, it gives CATSGRRSSYNEQFF. The chain carries TRBV24-1 and TRBJ2-1, with a possible D match to TRBD2 (5 bases). The germline V and J ends were trimmed by 5 bases and 0 bases, with 10 bases remaining between them. The CDR3 contains 15 residues. Germline CDR1 reads KGHDR; CDR2 reads SFDVKD.